This paragraph covers one T cell receptor (beta chain) sequence. The antigen is not known. The data derive from a study of Tregs in tolerant kidney transplant recipients. Study observations and caveats: The small number of patients limits these findings pending further validation. Biological reproducibility was not directly addressed, but technical replication error appeared minimal. Tregs expanded with activated donor B cells seemed most donor-specific.

Clones were sequenced by immunoSEQ multiplex PCR, and TCRdb holds only the in-frame ones, with some missing. The sample consists of 80,000 to 90,000 clones, 90% to 95% of them appearing once. Thawed PBMCs were FACS-sorted into unstimulated CD4+CD25+CD127- regulatory T cells, CD4+CD25- non-regulatory cells, CD4 and CD8 cells. The specimen was CD8+ T cells from blood. This clonotype originated in a human donor in good health.

Here the CDR3 reads CASSQSTGYSYGYTF. CDR3 nucleotide sequence: TGCGCCAGCAGCCAAAGTACAGGGTATAGCTATGGCTACACCTTC. The V and J genes are TRBV4-1 and TRBJ1-2; TRBD1 is a possible D gene (6 bases). Per the germline V gene, CDR1 is MGHRA and CDR2 is YSYEKL. There are 15 residues in the CDR3. V was trimmed by 2 bases and J by 4 bases, leaving 14 bases between them.